One T cell receptor beta chain is described in this entry. Measured with immunoSEQ multiplex PCR; TCRdb has only the in-frame clones, and not every one. The sample contains 30,000 to 50,000 clones, 85% to 90% of which appear only once. The CDR3 contains 16 residues. Trimming took off 0 bases at V and 7 bases at J, with 18 bases between the two ends. CDR1 and CDR2 (germline): MNHNS, SASEGT. This sample is drawn from a study of blood T cell repertoires in COVID-19. Sequencing input: peripheral blood. This sequence joins TRBV6-1 and TRBJ2-5, with D possibly matching TRBD1 (6 bases). The source of this sequence is a man in his sixties with acute or convalescent COVID-19. CDR3 region: CASSEAGTSPWLTQYF. The DNA of the CDR3 is TGTGCCAGCAGTGAAGCGGGGACAAGCCCCTGGTTGACCCAGTACTTC.